Presented here are 28 T cell receptor beta chains from one specimen sequenced in a study of CD8 T cells in Susac syndrome. Random hexamers primed reverse transcription of about 0.5 to 1 ug RNA. From the immunoSEQ multiplex PCR reads, TCRdb called clonotypes with MiXCR, one entry per CDR3 protein. This table holds around 300,000 distinct CDR3 sequences, about 92% found once. Sequenced material: CD4+ T cells from PBMCs. All receptors derive from a human donor with multiple sclerosis.

The rearrangement uses TRBV7-8 and TRBJ1-5, with 8 bases matching TRBD1. Germline-derived CDR1 and CDR2 are SGHVS and FQNEAQ. This CDR3 contains 19 residues. J was trimmed by 5 bases and V by 1 base; bases with no gene match: 16. CDR3 loop: CASSLGILRETGVDQPQHF. The CDR3 region has the DNA TGTGCCAGCAGCTTAGGGATTCTCCGGGAGACAGGGGTGGATCAGCCCCAGCATTTT.

The chain has TRBV5-1 and TRBJ2-5; D unclear. The length of the CDR3 is 13 residues. V was shortened by 1 base and J by 3 bases, with 7 bases between the two germline ends. Germline loops: CDR1 SGHRS, CDR2 YFSETQ. The CDR3 reads CASSLYGEETQYF. CDR3 nucleotide sequence: TGCGCCAGCAGCTTGTATGGGGAAGAGACCCAGTACTTC.

The chain combines TRBV12-3 or TRBV12-4 with TRBJ1-5, with D tentatively TRBD1 (6 bases). V was cut by 3 bases and J by 3 bases, with 9 bases left in between. The CDR3 sequence is 14 residues long. The CDR3 loop is CASSFGTTNQPQHF. The CDR3 DNA reads as TGTGCCAGCAGTTTCGGGACAACCAATCAGCCCCAGCATTTT.

This chain links TRBV25-1 with TRBJ1-1, with 7 bases that match TRBD1. CDR1 and CDR2 from the germline V gene are MGHDK and SYGVNS. CDR3 length: 14 amino acids. V shed 6 bases and J 3 bases; nucleotides not matched to a gene: 7. CDR3 DNA: TGTGCCAGCAGCAGATTCAGGGGGGACACTGAAGCTTTCTTT. This gives the protein CASSRFRGDTEAFF.

The V gene is TRBV7-9, the J gene TRBJ1-1; no firm D call. The germline CDR1 and CDR2 sequences are SEHNR and FQNEAQ (reference sequence). The CDR3 consists of 14 residues. V was clipped by 1 base and J by 1 base, with 7 bases between them. In nucleotides, the CDR3 is TGTGCCAGCAGCTTAGGCGAGGAGAACACTGAAGCTTTCTTT. It encodes CASSLGEENTEAFF.

The chain couples TRBV20-1 to TRBJ1-2, with D unresolved. The CDR3 totals 17 residues. V was shortened by 3 bases and J by 7 bases, with 27 bases between the two germline ends. Germline V lookup: CDR1 DFQATT, CDR2 SNEGSKA (reference sequence). CDR3 sequence: CSARARDPGKFGGGYTF. In DNA form, the CDR3 reads TGCAGTGCTAGGGCCCGGGATCCGGGAAAATTTGGTGGTGGCTACACCTTC.

The chain carries TRBV7-9 and TRBJ2-6; D is unresolved. The length of the CDR3 is 15 residues. CDR1 is SEHNR, CDR2 FQNEAQ, per germline (reference sequence). Trimming stripped 1 base from V and 3 bases from J, with 7 bases between. The CDR3 DNA is TGTGCCAGCAGCTTAGATGCGGTTGGGGCCAACGTCCTGACTTTC. Translating it yields CASSLDAVGANVLTF.

Worth noting for this clonotype: A read error may account for a junction end that differs from germline. V is TRBV12-3 or TRBV12-4 and J is TRBJ2-7; 9 bases are shared with TRBD2. The CDR3 extends over 14 amino acids. CDR3 region: CASRLAGEAYEQYF. CDR3 nucleotides: TGTGCCAGCAGGTTAGCGGGAGAGGCCTACGAGCAGTACTTC.

This clonotype appeared a single time. The chain is built from TRBV3-1 and TRBJ1-2, with 8 bases aligning to TRBD1. The junction had 8 bases not matched to a gene; V was cut back by 6 bases and J by 2 bases. This CDR3 has 15 amino acids. Germline V gene lookup returns CDR1 LGHDT and CDR2 YNNKEL (reference sequence). CDR3: CASSRSGTGNYGYTF. CDR3 bases: TGTGCCAGCAGTCGATCCGGGACAGGAAACTATGGCTACACCTTC.

This sequence joins TRBV30 and TRBJ1-1; TRBD1 matches at 7 bases. The CDR3 length is 13 residues. V trimming: 2 bases; J trimming: 2 bases; junction bases outside the gene matches: 2. Germline lookup yields CDR1 GTSNPN and CDR2 SVGIG (reference sequence). In DNA, the CDR3 is TGTGCCTGGAGTCGGGACAGTAACACTGAAGCTTTCTTT. It translates to CAWSRDSNTEAFF.

The J gene is TRBJ2-7, the V gene TRBV7-2; the D gene is possibly TRBD1 (7 bases). Germline V CDR1 and CDR2: SGHTA, FQGNSA. Between the trimmed V and J ends, which lost 1 base and 9 bases, there was a span of 22 bases. The CDR3 is made up of 16 amino acids. CDR3 region: CASSLGVSGGLEGQYF. The CDR3 region has the DNA TGTGCCAGCAGCTTAGGTGTGTCAGGGGGGCTCGAAGGGCAGTACTTC.

This chain links TRBV4-1 with TRBJ2-2, with 8 bases aligning to TRBD1. The V and J ends lost 4 bases and 1 base, in that order; junction bases with no gene match: 5. This CDR3 is 16 amino acids long. The germline V gene has CDR1 MGHRA and CDR2 YSYEKL. The CDR3 DNA is TGCGCCAGCAGCCGCAGGACAGGGTGGAACACCGGGGAGCTGTTTTTT. Amino acids: CASSRRTGWNTGELFF.

This sequence joins TRBV7-2 and TRBJ2-1; 15 nucleotides align to TRBD2. Germline V gene data show CDR1 as SGHTA and CDR2 as FQGNSA. V was clipped by 4 bases and J by 8 bases; unmatched bases: 6. The length of the CDR3 is 16 residues. CDR3 bases: TGTGCCAGCAGCTCAGGACTAGCGGGAGGGCCGTATGAGCAGTTCTTC. Translating gives CASSSGLAGGPYEQFF.

CDR3 amino acids: CASSEWASSNEKLFF. The CDR3 region has the DNA TGTGCCAGCAGTGAATGGGCCAGCAGTAATGAAAAACTGTTTTTT. The V and J genes are TRBV25-1 and TRBJ1-4; D unclear. Germline V gene data show CDR1 as MGHDK and CDR2 as SYGVNS. This CDR3 has 15 residues. Trimming cost V 1 base and J 4 bases, with 10 bases left between them. The full variable domain, in which reference TRBV25-1 and TRBJ1-4 provide the parts outside the CDR3, is EADIYQTPRYLVIGTGKKITLECSQTMGHDKMYWYQQDPGMELHLIHYSYGVNSTEKGDLSSESTVSRIRTEHFPLTLESARPSHTSQYLCASSEWASSNEKLFFGSGTQLSVL.

This chain uses TRBV5-6 with TRBJ1-5; 8 bases fit TRBD1. The CDR3 runs 15 residues. J was trimmed by 8 bases and V by 3 bases; bases with no gene match: 10. Germline assignment: CDR1 SGHDT and CDR2 YYEEEE. The CDR3 DNA reads as TGTGCCAGCAGCTATGGACAGGGCCTCCGGGAGCCCCAGCATTTT. As protein: CASSYGQGLREPQHF.

The chain combines TRBV7-9 with TRBJ2-7; D perhaps matches TRBD2 (7 bases). V lost 3 bases to trimming and J lost 6 bases, with 15 bases between them. The CDR3 covers 14 residues. The germline CDR1 and CDR2 sequences are SEHNR and FQNEAQ (reference sequence). The CDR3 region has the DNA TGTGCCAGCAGCTTCCGGGGGGCGCTGGGCGAGCAGTACTTC. Amino acid sequence: CASSFRGALGEQYF.

The V and J genes are TRBV7-2 and TRBJ2-5; D ambiguous. Trimming left V 2 bases short and J 6 bases short, with 4 bases between. Germline V gives CDR1 SGHTA, CDR2 FQGNSA. The CDR3 runs to 11 residues. DNA of the CDR3: TGTGCCAGCAGCTTAAAGAAGACCCAGTACTTC. It is translated as CASSLKKTQYF.

The chain couples TRBV19 to TRBJ1-2; no clear D. Trimming left V 4 bases short and J 6 bases short, with 21 bases between. This CDR3 is built from 16 residues. Germline V CDR1 and CDR2: LNHDA, SQIVND (reference sequence). The CDR3 region has the DNA TGTGCCAGTAGTAGGGCCAGACCCCTCGCCCCCCATGGCTACACCTTC. Translated: CASSRARPLAPHGYTF.

The chain's CDR3 is CASSLGTGSTEAFF. The CDR3 DNA reads TGTGCCAGCAGCCTTGGGACAGGGAGCACTGAAGCTTTCTTT. The chain carries TRBV7-9 and TRBJ1-1; 9 bases agree with TRBD1. In germline, CDR1 is SEHNR, CDR2 FQNEAQ (reference sequence). CDR3 length equals 14 residues. With V trimmed by 5 bases and J by 4 bases, 5 bases remained unmatched.

Turning to this clonotype: The junction shows a germline mismatch at one end, possibly a read error. The chain recombines TRBV20-1 with TRBJ1-1; possible D gene TRBD1, 6 bases. The CDR3 sequence is 15 residues long. Germline CDR1 is DFQATT and CDR2 is SNEGSKA (reference sequence). The CDR3 sequence is CSARGHGGLNAEAFF. CDR3 nucleotides: TGCAGTGCTAGGGGCCATGGGGGCCTGAACGCTGAAGCTTTCTTT.

The rearrangement uses TRBV5-1 and TRBJ2-1; D possibly corresponds to TRBD2 (5 bases). Looked up from germline, CDR1 is SGHRS and CDR2 is YFSETQ. The CDR3 totals 13 residues. V gave up 1 base and J gave up 6 bases, with 8 bases separating them. Here the CDR3 DNA reads TGCGCCAGCAGCTTGAATCTAGCCAATGAGCAGTTCTTC. Protein: CASSLNLANEQFF.

The chain has TRBV9 and TRBJ2-5, with 10 bases aligning to TRBD2. V gave up 0 bases and J gave up 5 bases; unmatched junction bases: 10. Germline V lookup: CDR1 SGDLS, CDR2 YYNGEE. This CDR3 has 17 residues. The CDR3 DNA sequence: TGTGCCAGCAGCGTAGGCCATAGCGGGGGGCCCCAGGAGACCCAGTACTTC. It translates to CASSVGHSGGPQETQYF.

CDR3 nucleotides: TGTGCCAGTAGTCGGGAGGGAGAAAAACTGTTTTTT. This codes for CASSREGEKLFF. This chain connects TRBV19 to TRBJ1-4; D gene ambiguous. Germline values: CDR1 LNHDA, CDR2 SQIVND (reference sequence). The V end was cut by 5 bases, the J end by 8 bases, with 9 bases between. The CDR3 has 12 amino acids.

The count of this clonotype is one. The chain links TRBV12-3 or TRBV12-4 to TRBJ2-2, with D perhaps TRBD1 (5 bases). The CDR3 has 16 amino acids. V shed 4 bases and J shed 10 bases, with 22 bases lying between them. The CDR3 sequence: CASSSPGSRGRLELFF. In DNA, the CDR3 is TGTGCCAGCAGTTCCCCCGGGTCTAGGGGTCGTTTGGAGCTGTTTTTT.

The genes are TRBV7-2 and TRBJ1-2; D remains ambiguous. Germline V CDR1 and CDR2: SGHTA, FQGNSA. Trimming removed 1 base from V and 5 bases from J, with 11 bases in between. The CDR3 totals 14 residues. As DNA, the CDR3 is TGTGCCAGCAGCTTAGATTTCGCCTCTTATGGCTACACCTTC. Encoded protein: CASSLDFASYGYTF.

The rearrangement joins TRBV30 to TRBJ1-3; tentatively, D is TRBD1 (6 bases). The CDR3 is 14 amino acids. Trimming cost V 5 bases and J 4 bases, with 15 bases left between them. Germline CDR1 is GTSNPN and CDR2 is SVGIG (reference sequence). CDR3 coding DNA: TGTGCCTGGGACCGGACAGTATTCGGAAACACCATATATTTT. Its protein is CAWDRTVFGNTIYF.

This clonotype was recorded a few times. The CDR3 nucleotides read TGTGCCAGCAGCCCCCGGACAGGGGGCACCGGGGAGCTGTTTTTT. It encodes CASSPRTGGTGELFF. This chain connects TRBV7-3 to TRBJ2-2; 10 bases align to TRBD1. Trimming cost V 5 bases and J 4 bases; bases outside gene matches: 4. Germline CDR1 reads SGHTA; CDR2 reads FQGTGA. The CDR3 is 15 amino acids.

The chain has TRBV18 and TRBJ1-1; 8 nucleotides match TRBD1. Trimming at V came to 2 bases and at J to 3 bases, leaving 5 bases not matched to a gene. Per germline, CDR1 KGHSH and CDR2 LQKENI. The CDR3 is 15 residues long. The CDR3 DNA follows: TGTGCCAGCTCACCAAGGCAACAGGGGGACACTGAAGCTTTCTTT. Translating it yields CASSPRQQGDTEAFF.